These 8 T cell receptor beta chains were all obtained from the same sample, sequenced in a study of blood T cell repertoires in COVID-19. The repertoire was sequenced with immunoSEQ multiplex PCR; TCRdb's copy has only in-frame clones and lacks some. The table shows some 200,000 clones, with around 89% occurring only once. Sample: peripheral blood. All receptors derive from a man aged 70-80 years with acute or convalescent COVID-19.

This chain joins TRBV7-2 and TRBJ1-2; 8 nucleotides match TRBD1. CDR3 length: 13 amino acids. Germline V CDR1 and CDR2: SGHTA, FQGNSA. V gave up 6 bases and J gave up 5 bases; unmatched junction bases: 5. In DNA form, the CDR3 reads TGTGCCAGCAGGCCAGGGGGCGGATATGGCTACACCTTC. This sequence encodes CASRPGGGYGYTF.

This chain connects TRBV2 to TRBJ2-7; D is unresolved. Trimming removed 6 bases at V and 5 bases at J, with 11 bases between. CDR1 and CDR2 from the germline V gene are SNHLY and FYNNEI. This CDR3 is 12 amino acids long. CDR3 coding DNA: TGTGCCAGCAGGCGACAAGCCCACGAGCAGTACTTC. As protein: CASRRQAHEQYF.

This chain uses TRBV7-9 with TRBJ1-4; no definite D call. With 5 bases removed from V and 0 bases from J, the gap between germline ends came to 7 bases. Germline values: CDR1 SEHNR, CDR2 FQNEAQ (reference sequence). The CDR3 contains 14 residues. The CDR3 is CASSPFATNEKLFF. CDR3 in DNA: TGTGCCAGCAGCCCCTTTGCAACTAATGAAAAACTGTTTTTT.

The rearrangement uses TRBV28 and TRBJ1-5; D not resolved. Germline V gives CDR1 MDHEN, CDR2 SYDVKM. The V gene lost 4 bases and the J gene lost 5 bases, with 6 bases spanning the gap. This CDR3 spans 12 amino acids. In DNA form, the CDR3 reads TGTGCCAGCAGTTCACTCTATCAGCCCCAGCATTTT. It is translated as CASSSLYQPQHF.

V gene TRBV6-2 or TRBV6-3 combines with J gene TRBJ1-2; TRBD1 agrees at 7 bases. Germline lookup yields CDR1 MNHEY and CDR2 SVGEGT. V lost 3 bases, J lost 5 bases, and 3 bases stayed unmatched. The CDR3 length is 13 residues. CDR3 protein: CASSYGRGYGYTF. In DNA, the CDR3 is TGTGCCAGCAGTTATGGCAGGGGGTATGGCTACACCTTC.

The chain links TRBV11-2 to TRBJ1-5; no clear D. V was cut by 2 bases and J by 4 bases, with 15 bases left in between. This CDR3 spans 16 amino acids. Germline V CDR1 and CDR2: SGHAT, FQNNGV. CDR3 protein: CASSLYPGEPNQPQHF. CDR3 DNA: TGTGCCAGCAGCTTATATCCCGGGGAACCAAATCAGCCCCAGCATTTT. Together with reference TRBV11-2 and TRBJ1-5, the CDR3 gives the full variable domain: EAGVAQSPRYKIIEKRQSVAFWCNPISGHATLYWYQQILGQGPKLLIQFQNNGVVDDSQLPKDRFSAERLKGVDSTLKIQPAKLEDSAVYLCASSLYPGEPNQPQHFGDGTRLSIL.

This chain joins TRBV5-6 and TRBJ2-3; D remains unclear. The CDR3 sequence is 15 residues long. Germline CDR1 and CDR2: SGHDT and YYEEEE. V shed 4 bases and J shed 4 bases, with 16 bases lying between them. Written as DNA, the CDR3 is TGTGCCAGCAGCCAGGTCCCTTTTCTTGCAGATACGCAGTATTTT. Amino acids: CASSQVPFLADTQYF. The full variable domain, with the rest looked up from reference TRBV5-6 and TRBJ2-3, is DAGVTQSPTHLIKTRGQQVTLRCSPKSGHDTVSWYQQALGQGPQFIFQYYEEEERQRGNFPDRFSGHQFPNYSSELNVNALLLGDSALYLCASSQVPFLADTQYFGPGTRLTVL.

This clone has more than one count but fewer than ten. The chain joins TRBV2 to TRBJ2-7; 7 positions agree with TRBD2. CDR3 size: 13 residues. CDR1 is SNHLY, CDR2 FYNNEI, per germline. V lost 0 bases, J lost 6 bases, and 2 bases stayed unmatched. CDR3 DNA sequence: TGTGCCAGCAGTGAAGCGGGGAGGGGCGAGCAGTACTTC. This encodes CASSEAGRGEQYF.